The 2 T cell receptor beta chains given below trace back to one sample, sequenced in a study of shared clonotypes between healthy human individuals. The table came from immunoSEQ multiplex PCR; TCRdb's copy has only in-frame clones and leaves some out. The sample has roughly 2,500,000 clones, roughly 93% seen once. The source material was naive CD4+ T cells from PBMCs. Subset denoted: CD45RA+ positively selected. The receptors come from a man younger than 35 in good health. Some clones in this sample may be carry-over from other donors' samples.

This clone was counted between two and nine times. The chain couples TRBV5-6 to TRBJ1-1; TRBD1 matches 10 bases. Germline V gene data show CDR1 as SGHDT and CDR2 as YYEEEE. Trimming took 6 bases from V and 4 from J; bases not matched to a gene: 3. The CDR3 contains 13 residues. DNA for the CDR3: TGTGCCAGCACCTGGACAGGGGGCACTGAAGCTTTCTTT. Residues: CASTWTGGTEAFF.

The genes are TRBV9 and TRBJ1-2; D gene unclear. With 3 bases removed from V and 8 bases from J, the gap between germline ends came to 14 bases. Looked up from germline, CDR1 is SGDLS and CDR2 is YYNGEE. This CDR3 region has 13 residues. The CDR3 protein is CASSADPYQGYTF. The CDR3 coding sequence is TGTGCCAGCAGCGCAGATCCCTATCAGGGCTACACCTTC.